The 31 T cell receptor beta chains listed next were all sequenced from one sample in a study of T-cell reconstitution after alpha-beta-depleted transplantation in children. Library preparation (for TCRbeta) was performed with unique molecular identifiers. Via MiXCR, TCRdb re-called the PCR reads, giving one row per CDR3 protein. The data hold fewer than 700,000 distinct CDR3 sequences, with 10% to 15% observed a single time. Specimen: PBMCs, mostly from graft donor cells, collected 360 days after TCRalphabeta/CD19-depleted stem cell transplant. The receptor set was obtained from a male patient younger than 18 who had a stem cell transplant for acute myeloid leukemia, so the T cells may come from the graft donor.

This clonotype was counted only a few times. This chain uses TRBV4-3 with TRBJ2-2; 9 nucleotides align to TRBD1. The trim removed 1 base at V and 6 bases at J, leaving 9 bases unmatched. Germline V lookup: CDR1 LGHNA, CDR2 YSLEER. This CDR3 contains 17 residues. The CDR3 nucleotides are TGCGCCAGCAGCCAAGTATGGGACAGGGTTGTCCCCGGGGAGCTGTTTTTT. It yields the protein CASSQVWDRVVPGELFF.

This clonotype was found a few times. This rearrangement joins TRBV27 to TRBJ2-7; D not certain. Germline V gene data show CDR1 as MNHEY and CDR2 as SMNVEV (reference sequence). There are 14 residues in the CDR3. The germline V and J ends were trimmed by 7 bases and 7 bases, with 20 bases remaining between them. Written as DNA, the CDR3 is TGTGCCAGCACGCCCGGAAGAGGCTATGGTGAGCAGTACTTC. Translating it yields CASTPGRGYGEQYF.

With respect to this clonotype: A much larger clone differs from this one at a single base, so this may be a read error. V usage is TRBV15 and J usage is TRBJ2-7; D is uncertain. The length of the CDR3 is 15 residues. CDR1 LNHNV and CDR2 YYDKDF come from the germline V gene (reference sequence). CDR3 protein: CATSRGSSFSYEQCF. In nucleotides, the CDR3 is TGTGCCACCAGCAGAGGGAGTAGCTTCTCCTACGAGCAGTGCTTC.

The gene calls are TRBV7-9 and TRBJ2-1, with D unresolved. Germline values: CDR1 SEHNR, CDR2 FQNEAQ (reference sequence). Deletions cut 1 base from V and 6 bases from J, with 13 bases between. The CDR3 is 15 residues long. The CDR3 DNA sequence: TGTGCCAGCAGCTTAGGTTCAGTGAGAACCAATGAGCAGTTCTTC. Translating it yields CASSLGSVRTNEQFF.

The chain couples TRBV9 to TRBJ2-7; D call uncertain. Per the germline V gene, CDR1 is SGDLS and CDR2 is YYNGEE. Trimming removed 0 bases at V and 3 bases at J, with 10 bases between. CDR3 length: 14 amino acids. The CDR3 loop is CASSVVGSNYEQYF. CDR3 in DNA: TGTGCCAGCAGCGTAGTGGGCTCCAACTACGAGCAGTACTTC.

The V call is TRBV5-1, the J call TRBJ2-3; a possible D gene is TRBD2 (7 bases). Germline CDR1 and CDR2: SGHRS and YFSETQ. V lost 7 bases to trimming and J lost 4 bases, with 19 bases between them. The CDR3 spans 15 residues. This CDR3 is CASSKGGNRADTQYF. The CDR3 DNA reads as TGCGCCAGCTCCAAGGGGGGGAACAGGGCAGATACGCAGTATTTT.

The chain couples TRBV29-1 to TRBJ2-2, with 9 bases lining up with TRBD2. This CDR3 is built from 14 residues. J gave up 6 bases and V 3 bases, and 5 bases lay outside the gene matches. The germline CDR1 and CDR2 sequences are SQVTM and ANQGSEA. CDR3 coding DNA: TGCAGCGTTGAGTCTAGCGGGATCCCCGGGGAGCTGTTTTTT. Translation gives CSVESSGIPGELFF.

This chain connects TRBV7-2 to TRBJ2-1; 9 nucleotides match TRBD1. The V segment lost 7 bases and the J segment 4 bases; nucleotides outside the gene matches: 8. The V gene's germline CDR1 is SGHTA and CDR2 FQGNSA. This CDR3 contains 15 residues. The CDR3 loop reads CASTLAGTGYNEQFF. DNA for the CDR3: TGTGCCAGCACCCTAGCCGGGACAGGGTACAATGAGCAGTTCTTC.

This clonotype was observed a handful of times. The chain couples TRBV4-3 to TRBJ2-3; 7 bases are a match to TRBD1. V lost 1 base and J lost 4; bases outside the gene matches: 5. The length of the CDR3 is 15 residues. Germline V gives CDR1 LGHNA, CDR2 YSLEER. The CDR3 spells CASSQVTGAPDTQYF. The CDR3 DNA reads TGCGCCAGCAGCCAAGTCACAGGGGCCCCAGATACGCAGTATTTT.

This clonotype was detected many times. This sequence joins TRBV6-2 or TRBV6-3 and TRBJ2-1, with 11 positions matching TRBD2. CDR1 MNHEY and CDR2 SVGEGT come from the germline V gene. V was clipped by 7 bases and J by 7 bases; unmatched bases: 15. The length of the CDR3 is 17 residues. CDR3 DNA sequence: TGTGCCAGCAAAGCAAATACCGGGACTAGCGGATGGAATGAGCAGTTCTTC. Translating gives CASKANTGTSGWNEQFF.

The chain is built from TRBV7-2 and TRBJ2-5; D not certain. The CDR3 covers 12 residues. Germline values: CDR1 SGHTA, CDR2 FQGNSA. The V end was cut by 7 bases, the J end by 3 bases, with 9 bases between. The CDR3 DNA follows: TGTGCCAGCACCCGACCGAAAGAGACCCAGTACTTC. It specifies CASTRPKETQYF. Drawing the rest from reference TRBV7-2 and TRBJ2-5, the complete variable domain is GAGVSQSPSNKVTEKGKDVELRCDPISGHTALYWYRQSLGQGLEFLIYFQGNSAPDKSGLPSDRFSAERTGGSVSTLTIQRTQQEDSAVYLCASTRPKETQYFGPGTRLLVL.

This clonotype was observed a handful of times. This chain connects TRBV7-3 to TRBJ2-7, with D uncertain. The ends were cut back, 5 bases at V and 6 bases at J, with 14 bases in the middle. This CDR3 is built from 13 residues. CDR1 and CDR2 from the germline V gene are SGHTA and FQGTGA. The CDR3 DNA reads as TGTGCCAGCAGCCCAGAACCCAACGTCGAGCAGTACTTC. Encoded protein: CASSPEPNVEQYF.

This clonotype was seen a few times. The CDR3: CSAPALEAGVGNEQFF. The CDR3 DNA is TGCAGTGCTCCCGCGCTAGAAGCGGGAGTGGGCAATGAGCAGTTCTTC. The V call is TRBV20-1, the J call TRBJ2-1; 8 bases agree with TRBD2. The CDR3 is 16 residues long. Germline CDR1 is DFQATT and CDR2 is SNEGSKA (reference sequence). The ends lost 5 bases at V and 6 bases at J; junction bases unmatched: 15.

This clonotype was detected many times. The chain joins TRBV4-3 to TRBJ2-1; D remains unclear. CDR3 length: 16 residues. Trimming removed 4 bases at V and 4 bases at J, with 17 bases between. The germline gives CDR1 LGHNA, CDR2 YSLEER. Here the CDR3 DNA reads TGCGCCAGCAGCCTGCAGCTTTCCCCCCGGTACAATGAGCAGTTCTTC. This codes for CASSLQLSPRYNEQFF.

In this sample, this clonotype turned up a few times. The J gene is TRBJ2-3, the V gene TRBV7-2; TRBD2 matches 8 bases. The length of the CDR3 is 15 residues. Per the germline V gene, CDR1 is SGHTA and CDR2 is FQGNSA. After removal of 3 bases from V and 4 bases from J, the junction contained 6 bases not matched to a gene. The CDR3, as DNA: TGTGCCAGCAGCTTGTTGCCGGGAGGGGCAGATACGCAGTATTTT. The encoded protein is CASSLLPGGADTQYF. Filled out from reference TRBV7-2 and TRBJ2-3, the complete variable domain reads GAGVSQSPSNKVTEKGKDVELRCDPISGHTALYWYRQSLGQGLEFLIYFQGNSAPDKSGLPSDRFSAERTGGSVSTLTIQRTQQEDSAVYLCASSLLPGGADTQYFGPGTRLTVL.

The table lists this clonotype with many counts. The chain combines TRBV4-2 with TRBJ2-2; a possible D gene is TRBD1 (6 bases). This CDR3 is built from 17 residues. The germline V and J ends were trimmed by 0 bases and 4 bases, with 15 bases remaining between them. From germline, CDR1 is LGHNA and CDR2 YNFKEQ. CDR3 amino acids: CASSQDEPGTPTGELFF. The CDR3 nucleotides read TGTGCCAGCAGCCAAGATGAGCCGGGGACACCCACCGGGGAGCTGTTTTTT.

This clonotype was seen repeatedly, ten times or more. The chain employs TRBV30 and TRBJ2-3, with D hard to call. The CDR3 consists of 14 residues. CDR1 and CDR2 from the germline V gene are GTSNPN and SVGIG (reference sequence). The germline V and J ends were trimmed by 5 bases and 4 bases, with 16 bases remaining between them. The CDR3 DNA reads as TGTGCCTGGGGGTATGGTAAATTGGCAGATACGCAGTATTTT. Protein: CAWGYGKLADTQYF.

The chain employs TRBV12-3 or TRBV12-4 and TRBJ1-1; D perhaps matches TRBD1 (5 bases). This CDR3 contains 13 residues. Trimming shortened V by 7 bases and J by 1 base, and 10 bases separated the two germline ends. DNA of the CDR3: TGTGCCAGCACCGACGGGGGGAACACTGAAGCTTTCTTT. This codes for CASTDGGNTEAFF.

The chain carries TRBV2 and TRBJ2-2; TRBD2 might be the D (6 bases). This CDR3 has 15 residues. Germline loops: CDR1 SNHLY, CDR2 FYNNEI. The germline V and J ends were trimmed by 7 bases and 11 bases, with 23 bases remaining between them. CDR3 coding DNA: TGTGCCAGCACCGCGGTTAGCGGACGACCGGATGAGCTGTTTTTT. This gives the protein CASTAVSGRPDELFF.

This clonotype was seen ten or more times. The chain uses TRBV28 and TRBJ2-7, with 8 bases matching TRBD1. The length of the CDR3 is 12 residues. J gave up 10 bases and V 6 bases, and 8 bases lay outside the gene matches. Germline CDR1 is MDHEN and CDR2 is SYDVKM. CDR3 residues: CASRSPGQGQYF. The CDR3 DNA follows: TGTGCCAGCAGATCCCCCGGACAGGGTCAGTACTTC.

The rearrangement uses TRBV18 and TRBJ2-7, with D hard to call. The CDR3 consists of 11 residues. The germline CDR1 and CDR2 sequences are KGHSH and LQKENI. The V end lost 1 base, the J end lost 6 bases, and 4 bases lay between the germline ends. CDR3 sequence: CASSPHLEQYF. The CDR3 DNA is TGTGCCAGCTCACCACACCTCGAGCAGTACTTC.

Of note for this clonotype: This could be a read error, since a much larger clone is one nucleotide away. The final CDR3 position lacks the conserved phenylalanine or tryptophan, pointing to a likely read error. The chain is built from TRBV29-1 and TRBJ2-2, with no clear D. There are 11 residues in the CDR3. Trimming left V 4 bases short and J 4 bases short, with 4 bases between. CDR1 and CDR2 from the germline V gene are SQVTM and ANQGSEA. The CDR3 region has the DNA TGCAGCGTTGTAGTCACCGGGGAGCTGTTTTCT. Protein product: CSVVVTGELFS.

This clonotype was seen a handful of times. The chain employs TRBV7-2 and TRBJ2-1, with D maybe TRBD2 (7 bases). Deletions cut 1 base from V and 5 bases from J, with 12 bases between. Germline V gene sequence: CDR1 SGHTA, CDR2 FQGNSA. This CDR3 has 15 amino acids. In DNA form, the CDR3 reads TGTGCCAGCAGCTTAGGGCGGGGGCTTCACAATGAGCAGTTCTTC. This codes for CASSLGRGLHNEQFF.

The chain couples TRBV28 to TRBJ2-5, with 8 bases identical to TRBD1. The CDR3 runs to 16 residues. Germline loops: CDR1 MDHEN, CDR2 SYDVKM. Trimming removed 3 bases from V and 0 bases from J; junction bases left unmatched: 6. CDR3 DNA sequence: TGTGCCAGCAGTTTCCCTACAGGGGGTTACCAAGAGACCCAGTACTTC. It encodes CASSFPTGGYQETQYF.

The gene calls are TRBV4-1 and TRBJ2-3; a weak D match, TRBD2 (5 bases). V dropped 5 bases and J dropped 2 bases, with 20 bases sitting between them. Germline V gene sequence: CDR1 MGHRA, CDR2 YSYEKL. The CDR3 has 17 amino acids. CDR3 sequence reads: CASSGGLRAGDTDTQYF. The DNA for the CDR3 is TGCGCCAGCAGCGGAGGCTTGAGGGCTGGGGACACAGATACGCAGTATTTT.

The chain employs TRBV29-1 and TRBJ2-7; D uncertain. Germline values: CDR1 SQVTM, CDR2 ANQGSEA. V gave up 5 bases and J gave up 6 bases, with 14 bases separating them. CDR3 length: 12 amino acids. The chain's CDR3 is CSVLITVGEQYF. CDR3 DNA: TGCAGCGTTTTAATAACAGTCGGCGAGCAGTACTTC.

The rearrangement links TRBV30 to TRBJ2-1; 8 bases agree with TRBD2. The V gene's germline CDR1 is GTSNPN and CDR2 SVGIG (reference sequence). This CDR3 has 17 residues. The V segment lost 0 bases and the J segment 7 bases; nucleotides outside the gene matches: 14. The CDR3 nucleotides read TGTGCCTGGAGTGTACCCCGAGGTGCGGGAGGATCTAATGAGCAGTTCTTC. This translates into CAWSVPRGAGGSNEQFF.

The table lists this clonotype with a few counts. The chain is built from TRBV9 and TRBJ2-1; the D gene is possibly TRBD2 (6 bases). V lost 4 bases and J lost 9, with 26 bases in between. The CDR3 runs 17 residues. The germline V gene encodes CDR1 SGDLS and CDR2 YYNGEE. The CDR3 nucleotides are TGTGCCAGCAGCCCTCGTATGACTAGTGGGCGGTATATTGAGCAGTTCTTC. Encoded protein: CASSPRMTSGRYIEQFF.

This clonotype was seen only a few times. The chain is built from TRBV9 and TRBJ1-4, with TRBD1 matching 9 bases. Germline loops: CDR1 SGDLS, CDR2 YYNGEE. The CDR3 length is 16 residues. The V and J ends lost 3 bases and 8 bases, in that order; junction bases with no gene match: 11. The DNA of the CDR3 is TGTGCCAGCAGCGCTGGGGACAGGGACCTGACCGAAAAACTGTTTTTT. It yields the protein CASSAGDRDLTEKLFF.

The genes are TRBV19 and TRBJ2-7; D might be TRBD1 (5 bases). Germline V gene lookup returns CDR1 LNHDA and CDR2 SQIVND (reference sequence). Trimming left V 2 bases short and J 6 bases short, with 14 bases between. The CDR3 length is 14 residues. CDR3 loop: CASSIFQGSGEQYF. The CDR3 nucleotides are TGTGCCAGTAGTATATTTCAGGGATCGGGCGAGCAGTACTTC.

This clonotype was seen a handful of times. One end of the junction fails to match germline, which may point to a read error. The CDR3 DNA reads as TGTGCCAGCAGTTCTAGCTCAGTCATACACTTC. Translated: CASSSSSVIHF. The rearrangement uses TRBV12-3 or TRBV12-4 and TRBJ2-7, with TRBD2 as a possible D gene (5 bases). This CDR3 has 11 residues.